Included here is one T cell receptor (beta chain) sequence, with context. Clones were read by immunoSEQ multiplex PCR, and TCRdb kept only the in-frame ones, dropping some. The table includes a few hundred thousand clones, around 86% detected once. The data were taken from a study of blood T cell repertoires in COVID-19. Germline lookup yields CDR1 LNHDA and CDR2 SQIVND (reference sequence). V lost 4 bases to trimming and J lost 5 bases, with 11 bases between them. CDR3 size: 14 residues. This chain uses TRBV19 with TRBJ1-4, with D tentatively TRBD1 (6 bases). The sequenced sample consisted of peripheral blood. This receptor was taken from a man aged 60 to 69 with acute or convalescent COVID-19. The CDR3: CASSTTGINEKLFF. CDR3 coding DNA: TGTGCCAGTAGTACGACAGGCATCAATGAAAAACTGTTTTTT.